Listed below are T cell receptor beta chains from one sample, sequenced in a study of blood T cell repertoires in COVID-19. TCRdb's copy holds only in-frame clones and misses some; the assay was immunoSEQ multiplex PCR. The repertoire consists of roughly 140,000 clones, with 65% to 85% occurring once and the leading ten covering under 15%. The source material was peripheral blood. The receptors shown here come from a man aged 55 to 70 with active or convalescent COVID-19. CDR3s include the opening cysteine and the closing phenylalanine or tryptophan. The D gene is left open where the match is weak. A row's size may be missing; if present it is once, few, many or a size class.

v_call	d_call	clone_size	j_call	cdr3_aa	cdr3_nt
TRBV24-1	.	.	TRBJ1-5	CATSSGGRSRPQHF	TGTGCCACCAGTAGCGGGGGAAGGAGCAGACCCCAGCATTTT
TRBV5-1	TRBD2	.	TRBJ2-1	CASSGILAGTYNEQFF	TGCGCCAGCAGCGGGATACTAGCGGGAACCTACAATGAGCAGTTCTTC
TRBV6-5	TRBD1	few	TRBJ2-7	CASSSPGTGIYEQYF	TGTGCCAGCAGTTCTCCCGGGACAGGGATCTACGAGCAGTACTTC
TRBV6-2/TRBV6-3	.	.	TRBJ2-3	CASSPGGFKDTQYF	TGTGCCAGCAGTCCAGGAGGGTTCAAGGATACGCAGTATTTT
TRBV28	.	once	TRBJ1-5	CASSGGLGAQHF	TGTGCCAGCAGTGGGGGGTTAGGAGCCCAGCATTTT
TRBV6-1	.	.	TRBJ2-7	CASSELRHSYEQYF	TGTGCCAGCAGTGAATTGAGACATTCCTACGAGCAGTACTTC
TRBV5-1	.	.	TRBJ2-2	CASSLEAGRSGELFF	TGCGCCAGCAGCTTGGAGGCAGGGAGGTCCGGGGAGCTGTTTTTT
TRBV7-6	.	.	TRBJ2-1	CASSLGGGTKIRSQFF	TGTGCCAGCAGCTTAGGGGGAGGCACTAAGATAAGGAGTCAGTTCTTC
TRBV4-2	.	once	TRBJ2-1	CASSHGYNEQFF	TGTGCCAGCAGCCACGGCTACAATGAGCAGTTCTTC
TRBV24-1	.	once	TRBJ2-1	CATSDLGGNYNEQFF	TGTGCCACCAGTGATTTGGGCGGAAACTACAATGAGCAGTTCTTC
TRBV27	.	.	TRBJ2-1	CASSLPGGTYNEQFF	TGTGCCAGCAGTCTCCCCGGGGGTACCTACAATGAGCAGTTCTTC
TRBV2	TRBD2	.	TRBJ2-5	CASIQLGGAETQYF	TGTGCCAGCATTCAGTTGGGAGGGGCGGAGACCCAGTACTTC
TRBV7-9	TRBD1	.	TRBJ1-1	CASAGQGGEAFF	TGTGCCAGTGCGGGACAGGGGGGCGAAGCTTTCTTT
TRBV18	.	.	TRBJ2-7	CASSRAGAPEQYF	TGTGCCAGCTCACGGGCTGGGGCGCCCGAGCAGTACTTC
TRBV11-2	.	.	TRBJ2-2	CASSLDSLYTGELFF	TGTGCCAGCAGCTTAGATTCCCTTTACACCGGGGAGCTGTTTTTT
TRBV6-2/TRBV6-3	.	.	TRBJ1-1	CASSSQENTEAFF	TGTGCCAGCAGCTCCCAGGAGAACACTGAAGCTTTCTTT
TRBV5-5	TRBD1	.	TRBJ2-7	CASSFGQGAGEQYF	TGTGCCAGCAGCTTCGGACAGGGGGCCGGGGAGCAGTACTTC
TRBV7-9	.	.	TRBJ2-2	CASSPGGGDKDTGELFF	TGTGCCAGCAGCCCTGGCGGCGGGGATAAAGACACCGGGGAGCTGTTTTTT
TRBV11-3	.	.	TRBJ2-5	CASSHSGLQETQYF	TGTGCCAGCAGCCACTCTGGGCTCCAAGAGACCCAGTACTTC
TRBV5-6	TRBD2	.	TRBJ2-7	CASSLAPSGAYEQYF	TGTGCCAGCAGCTTGGCCCCTAGCGGGGCCTACGAGCAGTACTTC
TRBV5-1	.	.	TRBJ2-2	CASSSQTVSKTGELFF	TGCGCCAGCAGCTCGCAGACAGTCTCTAAGACCGGGGAGCTGTTTTTT
TRBV5-1	TRBD1	.	TRBJ1-5	CASSLGGGQNQPQHF	TGCGCCAGCAGCTTGGGAGGGGGACAGAATCAGCCCCAGCATTTT
TRBV27	.	.	TRBJ2-2	CARPEMSGRIGTGELFF	TGTGCCCGACCGGAGATGAGCGGGCGGATAGGCACCGGGGAGCTGTTTTTT
TRBV5-6	TRBD1	.	TRBJ2-5	CASSFGTGVEETQYF	TGTGCCAGCAGTTTTGGTACAGGGGTGGAAGAGACCCAGTACTTC
TRBV7-9	TRBD1	.	TRBJ1-1	CASSLPDRGNTEAFF	TGTGCCAGCAGCTTACCGGACAGGGGTAACACTGAAGCTTTCTTT
TRBV7-3	.	.	TRBJ1-1	CASSTRGGTEAFF	TGTGCCAGCAGCACCAGGGGTGGCACTGAAGCTTTCTTT
TRBV4-3	.	.	TRBJ1-2	CASSQAPGGRDHTF	TGCGCCAGCAGCCAAGCGCCCGGGGGACGCGATCACACCTTC
TRBV19	TRBD2	many	TRBJ2-1	CASSRTSGKSYNEQFF	TGTGCCAGTAGTAGGACTAGCGGGAAATCCTACAATGAGCAGTTCTTC
TRBV28	TRBD1	.	TRBJ1-4	CASRLTGGEKLFF	TGTGCCAGCAGACTCACAGGGGGAGAAAAACTGTTTTTT
TRBV28	.	.	TRBJ1-2	CASSLGPRKNYGYTF	TGTGCCAGCAGTTTAGGTCCCAGGAAGAACTATGGCTACACCTTC
TRBV24-1	.	once	TRBJ1-6	CATSDLHGGSSYNSPLHF	TGTGCCACCAGTGATTTGCATGGGGGCAGCTCCTATAATTCACCCCTCCACTTT
TRBV7-3	.	.	TRBJ2-1	CASSSPGQGTHNEQFF	TGTGCCAGCAGCTCCCCCGGGCAGGGAACCCACAATGAGCAGTTCTTC
TRBV3-1/TRBV3-2	TRBD1	.	TRBJ1-2	CASSQNPGQGDGYTF	TGTGCCAGCAGCCAAAACCCGGGACAGGGGGATGGCTACACCTTC